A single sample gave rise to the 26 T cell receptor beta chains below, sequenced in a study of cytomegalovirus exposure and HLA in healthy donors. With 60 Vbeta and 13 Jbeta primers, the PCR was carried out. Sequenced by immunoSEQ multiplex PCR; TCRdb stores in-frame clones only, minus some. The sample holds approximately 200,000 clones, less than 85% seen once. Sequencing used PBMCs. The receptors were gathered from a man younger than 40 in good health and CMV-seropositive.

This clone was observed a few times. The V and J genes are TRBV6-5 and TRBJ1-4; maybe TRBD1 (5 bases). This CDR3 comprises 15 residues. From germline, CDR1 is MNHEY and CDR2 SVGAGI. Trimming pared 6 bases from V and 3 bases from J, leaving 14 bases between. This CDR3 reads CASRTPGGANEKLFF. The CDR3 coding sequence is TGTGCCAGCAGGACTCCGGGGGGAGCTAATGAAAAACTGTTTTTT.

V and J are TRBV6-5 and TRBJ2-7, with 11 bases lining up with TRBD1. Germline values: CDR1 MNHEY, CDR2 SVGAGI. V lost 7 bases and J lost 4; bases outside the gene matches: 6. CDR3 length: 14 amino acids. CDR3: CASTGTGGLYEQYF. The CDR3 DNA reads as TGTGCCAGCACCGGGACAGGGGGTCTTTACGAGCAGTACTTC.

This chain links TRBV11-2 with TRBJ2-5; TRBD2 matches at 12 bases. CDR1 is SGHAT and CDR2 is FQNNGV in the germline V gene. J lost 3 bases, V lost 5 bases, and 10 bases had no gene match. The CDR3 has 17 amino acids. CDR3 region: CASSLRLAGVFKETQYF. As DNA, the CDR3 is TGTGCCAGCAGCCTCCGACTAGCGGGAGTTTTCAAAGAGACCCAGTACTTC.

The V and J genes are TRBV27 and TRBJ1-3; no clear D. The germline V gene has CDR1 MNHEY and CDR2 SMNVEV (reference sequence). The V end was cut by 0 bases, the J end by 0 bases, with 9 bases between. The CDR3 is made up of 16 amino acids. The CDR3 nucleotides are TGTGCCAGCAGTTTATCGTGGGCAGGCTCTGGAAACACCATATATTTT. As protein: CASSLSWAGSGNTIYF.

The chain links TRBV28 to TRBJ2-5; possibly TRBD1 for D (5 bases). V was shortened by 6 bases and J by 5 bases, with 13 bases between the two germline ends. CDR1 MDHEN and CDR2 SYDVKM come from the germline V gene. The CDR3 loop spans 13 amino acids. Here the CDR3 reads CASSSRVRETQYF. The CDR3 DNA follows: TGTGCCAGCAGCAGCAGGGTACGGGAGACCCAGTACTTC.

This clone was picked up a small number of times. CDR3 region: CSVEGPTSGDYEQFF. The CDR3, as DNA: TGCAGCGTTGAAGGTCCGACTAGCGGGGACTATGAGCAGTTCTTC. V and J are TRBV29-1 and TRBJ2-1, with 11 bases matching TRBD2. CDR3 length equals 15 residues. Germline assignment: CDR1 SQVTM and CDR2 ANQGSEA. V trimming: 1 base; J trimming: 8 bases; junction bases outside the gene matches: 7.

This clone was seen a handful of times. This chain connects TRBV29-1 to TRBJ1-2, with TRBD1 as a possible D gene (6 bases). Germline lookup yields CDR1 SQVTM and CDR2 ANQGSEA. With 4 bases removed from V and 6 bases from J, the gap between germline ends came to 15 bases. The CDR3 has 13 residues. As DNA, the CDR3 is TGCAGCGTTGGGAAACAGCCAGGGGATGGCTACACCTTC. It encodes CSVGKQPGDGYTF.

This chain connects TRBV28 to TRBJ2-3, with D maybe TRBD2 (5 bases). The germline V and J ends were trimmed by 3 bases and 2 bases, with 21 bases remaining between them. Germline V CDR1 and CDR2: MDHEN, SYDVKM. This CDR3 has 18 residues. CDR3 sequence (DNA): TGTGCCAGCAGTTTTGTAGTCAGGTGGGGAGACCCCACAGATACGCAGTATTTT. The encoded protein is CASSFVVRWGDPTDTQYF.

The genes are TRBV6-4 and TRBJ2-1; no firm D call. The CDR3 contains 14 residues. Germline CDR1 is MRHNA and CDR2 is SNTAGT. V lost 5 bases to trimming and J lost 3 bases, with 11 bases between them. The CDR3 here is CASSRVGGYNEQFF. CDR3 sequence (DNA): TGTGCCAGCAGTCGGGTTGGCGGCTACAATGAGCAGTTCTTC.

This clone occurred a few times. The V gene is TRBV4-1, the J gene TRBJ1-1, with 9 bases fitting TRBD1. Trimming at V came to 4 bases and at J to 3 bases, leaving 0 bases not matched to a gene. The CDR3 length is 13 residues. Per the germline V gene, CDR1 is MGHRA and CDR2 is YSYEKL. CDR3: CASSRDRDTEAFF. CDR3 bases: TGCGCCAGCAGCCGGGACAGGGACACTGAAGCTTTCTTT.

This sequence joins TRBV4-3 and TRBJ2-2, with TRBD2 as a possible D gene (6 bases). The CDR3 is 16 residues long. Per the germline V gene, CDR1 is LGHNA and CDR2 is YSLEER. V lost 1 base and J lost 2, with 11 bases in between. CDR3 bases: TGCGCCAGCAGCCAAGTGAGGGACTTTAACACCGGGGAGCTGTTTTTT. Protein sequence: CASSQVRDFNTGELFF.

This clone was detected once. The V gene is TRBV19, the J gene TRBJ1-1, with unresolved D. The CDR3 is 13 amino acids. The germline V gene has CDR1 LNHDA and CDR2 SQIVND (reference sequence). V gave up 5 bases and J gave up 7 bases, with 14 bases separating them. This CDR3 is CASSSLGGSEAFF. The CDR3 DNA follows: TGTGCCAGTAGTTCTTTGGGAGGGAGTGAAGCTTTCTTT.

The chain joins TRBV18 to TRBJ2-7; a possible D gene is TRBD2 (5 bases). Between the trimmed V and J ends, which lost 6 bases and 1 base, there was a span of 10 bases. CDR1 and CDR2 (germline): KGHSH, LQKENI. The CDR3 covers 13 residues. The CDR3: CASSPGRSYEQYF. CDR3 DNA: TGTGCCAGCTCCCCTGGGAGATCCTACGAGCAGTACTTC.

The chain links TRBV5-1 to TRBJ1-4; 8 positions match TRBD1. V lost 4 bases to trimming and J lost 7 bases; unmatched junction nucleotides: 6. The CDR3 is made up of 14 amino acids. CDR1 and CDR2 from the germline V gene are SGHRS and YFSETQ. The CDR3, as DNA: TGCGCCAGCAGCCAACAGGGGGGGGCTGAAAAACTGTTTTTT. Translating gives CASSQQGGAEKLFF. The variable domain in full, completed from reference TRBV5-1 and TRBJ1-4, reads KAGVTQTPRYLIKTRGQQVTLSCSPISGHRSVSWYQQTPGQGLQFLFEYFSETQRNKGNFPGRFSGRQFSNSRSEMNVSTLELGDSALYLCASSQQGGAEKLFFGSGTQLSVL.

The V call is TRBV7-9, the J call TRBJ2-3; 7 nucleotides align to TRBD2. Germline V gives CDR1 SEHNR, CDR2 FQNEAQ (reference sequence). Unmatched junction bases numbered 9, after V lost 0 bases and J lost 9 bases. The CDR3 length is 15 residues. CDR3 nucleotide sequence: TGTGCCAGCAGCTTAGCGGGAGGGCAAAGGCGAACGCAGTATTTT. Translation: CASSLAGGQRRTQYF.

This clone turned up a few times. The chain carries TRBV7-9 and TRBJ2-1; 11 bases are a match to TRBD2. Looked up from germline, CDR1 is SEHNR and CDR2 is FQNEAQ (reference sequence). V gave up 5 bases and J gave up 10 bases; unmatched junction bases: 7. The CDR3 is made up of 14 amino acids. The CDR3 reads CASSPQTSGEEQFF. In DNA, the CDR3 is TGTGCCAGCAGCCCCCAGACTAGCGGGGAGGAGCAGTTCTTC.

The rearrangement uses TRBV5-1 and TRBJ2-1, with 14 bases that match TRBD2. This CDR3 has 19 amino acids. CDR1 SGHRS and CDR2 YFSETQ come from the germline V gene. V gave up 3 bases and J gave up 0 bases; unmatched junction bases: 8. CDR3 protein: CASSWGTSGGSGSYNEQFF. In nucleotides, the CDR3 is TGCGCCAGCAGCTGGGGGACTAGCGGGGGATCGGGCTCCTACAATGAGCAGTTCTTC.

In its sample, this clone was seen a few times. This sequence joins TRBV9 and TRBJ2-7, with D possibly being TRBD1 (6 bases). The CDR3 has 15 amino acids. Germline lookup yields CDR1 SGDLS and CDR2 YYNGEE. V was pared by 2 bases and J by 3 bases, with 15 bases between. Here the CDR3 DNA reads TGTGCCAGCAGCGTCGATACCGGGACAAGCTACGAGCAGTACTTC. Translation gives CASSVDTGTSYEQYF.

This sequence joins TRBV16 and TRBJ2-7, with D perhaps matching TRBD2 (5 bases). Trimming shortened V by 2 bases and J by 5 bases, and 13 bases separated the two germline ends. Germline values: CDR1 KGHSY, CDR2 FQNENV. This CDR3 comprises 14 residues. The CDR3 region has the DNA TGTGCCAGCAGCCAAATTGGGAGCAGAAACGAGCAGTACTTC. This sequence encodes CASSQIGSRNEQYF.

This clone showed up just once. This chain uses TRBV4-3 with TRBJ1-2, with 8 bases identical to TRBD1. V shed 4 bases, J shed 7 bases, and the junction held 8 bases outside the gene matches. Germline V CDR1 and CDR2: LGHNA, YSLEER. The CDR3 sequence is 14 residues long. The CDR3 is CASSPGGGRRGYTF. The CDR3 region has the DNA TGCGCCAGCAGCCCAGGGGGCGGCCGCCGTGGCTACACCTTC.

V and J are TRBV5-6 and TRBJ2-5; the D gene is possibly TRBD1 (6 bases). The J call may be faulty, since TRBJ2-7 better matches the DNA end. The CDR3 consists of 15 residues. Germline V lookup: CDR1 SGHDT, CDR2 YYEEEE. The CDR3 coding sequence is TGTGCCAGCAGCTTTGGTAGGGGGAGATCCTACGAGCAGTACTTC. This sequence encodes CASSFGRGRSYEQYF.

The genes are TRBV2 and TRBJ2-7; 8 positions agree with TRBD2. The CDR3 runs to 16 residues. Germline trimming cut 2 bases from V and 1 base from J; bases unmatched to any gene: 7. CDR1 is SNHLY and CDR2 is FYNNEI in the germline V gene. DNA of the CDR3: TGTGCCAGCAGTGAAAACTTACTAGCGGCTTCCTACGAGCAGTACTTC. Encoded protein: CASSENLLAASYEQYF.

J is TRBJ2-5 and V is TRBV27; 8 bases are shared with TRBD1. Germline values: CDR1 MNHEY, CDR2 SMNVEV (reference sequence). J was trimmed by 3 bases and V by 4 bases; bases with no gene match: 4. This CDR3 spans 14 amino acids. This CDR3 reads CASSSPDREETQYF. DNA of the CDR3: TGTGCCAGCAGTTCCCCGGACAGGGAAGAGACCCAGTACTTC.

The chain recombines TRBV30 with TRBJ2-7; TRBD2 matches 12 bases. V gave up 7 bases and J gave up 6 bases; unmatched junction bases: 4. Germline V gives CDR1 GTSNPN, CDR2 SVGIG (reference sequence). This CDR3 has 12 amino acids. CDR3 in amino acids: CASSGGAREQYF. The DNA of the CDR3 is TGTGCCTCTAGCGGGGGGGCGCGCGAGCAGTACTTC.

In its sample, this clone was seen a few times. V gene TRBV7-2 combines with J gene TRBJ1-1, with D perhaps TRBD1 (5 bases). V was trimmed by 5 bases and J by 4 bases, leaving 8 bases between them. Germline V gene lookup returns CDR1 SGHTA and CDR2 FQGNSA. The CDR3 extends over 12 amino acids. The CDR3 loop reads CASSPGGTEAFF. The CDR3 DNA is TGTGCCAGCAGCCCCGGGGGCACTGAAGCTTTCTTT.

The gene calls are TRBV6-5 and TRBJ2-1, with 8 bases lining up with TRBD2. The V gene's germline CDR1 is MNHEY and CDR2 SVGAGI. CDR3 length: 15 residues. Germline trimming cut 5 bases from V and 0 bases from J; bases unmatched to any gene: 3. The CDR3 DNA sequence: TGTGCCAGCAGTCATGGGACTAGCTCCTACAATGAGCAGTTCTTC. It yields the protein CASSHGTSSYNEQFF.